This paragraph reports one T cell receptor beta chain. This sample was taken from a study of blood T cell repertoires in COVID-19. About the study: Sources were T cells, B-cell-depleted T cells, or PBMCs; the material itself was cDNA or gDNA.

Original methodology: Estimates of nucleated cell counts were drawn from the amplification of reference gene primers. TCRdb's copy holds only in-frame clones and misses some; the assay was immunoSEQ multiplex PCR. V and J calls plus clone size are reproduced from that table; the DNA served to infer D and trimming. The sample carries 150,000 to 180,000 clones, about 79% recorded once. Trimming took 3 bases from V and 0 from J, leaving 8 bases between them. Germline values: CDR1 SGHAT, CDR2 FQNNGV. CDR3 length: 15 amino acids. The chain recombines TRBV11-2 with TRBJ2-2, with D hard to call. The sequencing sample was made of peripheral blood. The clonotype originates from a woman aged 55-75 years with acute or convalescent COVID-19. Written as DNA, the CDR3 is TGTGCCAGCAGCTTCGTTCTAGCGAACACCGGGGAGCTGTTTTTT. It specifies CASSFVLANTGELFF.